This entry is about one TCR beta chain. J was trimmed by 5 bases and V by 4 bases; bases with no gene match: 6. This CDR3 contains 14 residues. The sample comes from a study of T cells in Graves' hyperthyroidism and ophthalmopathy. Amplification of TCR beta CDR3 regions used RNA as the template. A set of HTBI primers served as the primers for a first-round RT-PCR of the TCR CDR3. MiXCR was run by TCRdb on the multiplex PCR reads, yielding one entry per CDR3 protein. The data show hundreds of thousands of distinct CDR3 sequences, with approximately 23% seen just once and roughly 60% held by the top ten.

The sample was blood. This receptor was taken from a man aged 25-45 years with Graves' ophthalmopathy. J is TRBJ2-7 and V is TRBV12-3 or TRBV12-4; TRBD1 matches 9 bases. The CDR3 protein is CASSYPGQGDEQYF. The CDR3 bases are TGTGCCAGCAGTTACCCGGGACAGGGAGACGAGCAGTACTTC.